Listed below are T cell receptor beta chains from one sample, sequenced in a study of cytomegalovirus exposure and HLA in healthy donors. TCRdb keeps only in-frame clones here, not all; method: immunoSEQ multiplex PCR. This table holds fewer than 300,000 clones, 88% found once. The sample comprised PBMCs. Every receptor here comes from a woman younger than 35 in good health and CMV-seronegative. The CDR3 runs from the conserved cysteine through the conserved F or W.

>TRBJ2-2|TRBV30
CAWSAPPGLAGELFF
>TRBJ2-3|TRBV4-2
CASSQDPAQNSDTQYF
>TRBJ2-5|TRBV28
CARAGGPGETQYF
>TRBJ1-2|TRBV28
CASSLPGTGNYGYTF
>TRBJ2-7|TRBV6-5
CASSSTGGSYEQYF
>TRBJ1-4|TRBV11-2
CASSLVAEWKLFF
>TRBJ2-2|TRBV5-1
CASSLASLAGGPHYTGELFF
>TRBJ2-2|TRBV5-1
CASSRTSGRNTGELFF
>TRBJ2-7|TRBV5-1
CASSLEMSGYEQYF
>TRBJ1-1|TRBV9
CASSGAGGANTEAFF
>TRBJ1-2|TRBV5-6
CASSSSGPTGYTF
>TRBJ2-5|TRBV4-1
CASSQPPLAGVGQETQYF
>TRBJ1-4|TRBV9
CASSLTTGRSEKLFF
>TRBJ2-4|TRBV5-6
CASSSGLTGAWAKNIQYF
>TRBJ1-4|TRBV18
CASQTAANEKLFF
>TRBJ2-7|TRBV6-5
CASRLSGLASYEQYF
>TRBJ2-7|TRBV6-1
CASREGLASYEQYF
>TRBJ2-1|TRBV11-2
CASRLPPGDLFF
>TRBJ1-5|TRBV19
CASRTTGNSNQPQHF
>TRBJ2-7|TRBV11-2
CASSIGTGSYEQYF
>TRBJ1-2|TRBV4-3
CASSQDGTGVLGYTF
>TRBJ2-2|TRBV28
CASSLEGELFF
>TRBJ2-5|TRBV2
CASPHGTGQLQETQYF
>TRBJ1-5|TRBV9
CASSVAGEFLQPQHF
>TRBJ2-1|TRBV5-4
CASSLSWSGRTYNEQFF
>TRBJ1-2|TRBV2
CASSDSNYGYTF
>TRBJ2-1|TRBV5-4
CASSLVTGLGNEQFF
>TRBJ1-1|TRBV7-9
CASSPLGGFGAFF
>TRBJ2-7|TRBV6-5
CASREQVPYEQYF
>TRBJ2-7|TRBV6-1
CASSESAMPQGEQYF
>TRBJ1-3|TRBV2
CASSVRASGNTIYF
>TRBJ2-3|TRBV28
CASSSRTDTQYF
>TRBJ2-2|TRBV19
CASRRTGGAGELFF
>TRBJ2-7|TRBV7-6
CASSLEIAGGSYEQYF
>TRBJ1-5|TRBV2
CASSTGLNNQPQHF
>TRBJ2-5|TRBV5-1
CASSLVAGMGQETQYF
>TRBJ2-3|TRBV7-2
CASSSEKLAGVSDTQYF
>TRBJ2-7|TRBV10-3
CAIRIRPDSSYEQYF
>TRBJ1-5|TRBV28
CASSYRDSYQPQHF
>TRBJ2-3|TRBV5-4
CASSRGLAGPTDTQYF
>TRBJ1-2|TRBV7-2
CASSPTLNRVGYGYTF
>TRBJ2-5|TRBV18
CASSPSGRVETQYF
>TRBJ2-1|TRBV9
CASSVVRPSGLAGGSSYNEQFF
>TRBJ2-7|TRBV12-5
CASGTGTYEQYF
>TRBJ1-1|TRBV9
CASTPGTESEAFF
>TRBJ2-1|TRBV29-1
CSAAGLAAEQFF
>TRBJ2-2|TRBV2
CASRARERKAGELFF